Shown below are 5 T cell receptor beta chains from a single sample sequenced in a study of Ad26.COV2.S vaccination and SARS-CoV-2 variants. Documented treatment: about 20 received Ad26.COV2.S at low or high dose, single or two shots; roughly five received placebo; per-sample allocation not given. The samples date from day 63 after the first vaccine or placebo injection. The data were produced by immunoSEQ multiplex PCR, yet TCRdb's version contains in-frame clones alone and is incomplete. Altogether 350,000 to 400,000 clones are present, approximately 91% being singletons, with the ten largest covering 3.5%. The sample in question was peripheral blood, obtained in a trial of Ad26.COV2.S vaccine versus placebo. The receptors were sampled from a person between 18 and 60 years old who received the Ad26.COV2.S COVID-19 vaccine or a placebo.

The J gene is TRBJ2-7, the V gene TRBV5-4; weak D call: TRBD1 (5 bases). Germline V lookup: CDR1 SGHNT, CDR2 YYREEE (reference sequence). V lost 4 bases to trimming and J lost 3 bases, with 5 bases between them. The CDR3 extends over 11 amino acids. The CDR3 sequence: CASSRGYEQYF. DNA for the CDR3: TGTGCCAGCAGCAGGGGCTACGAGCAGTACTTC.

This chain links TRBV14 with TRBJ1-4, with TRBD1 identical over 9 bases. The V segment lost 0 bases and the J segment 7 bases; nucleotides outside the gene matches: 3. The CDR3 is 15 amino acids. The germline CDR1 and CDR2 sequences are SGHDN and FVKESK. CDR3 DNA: TGTGCCAGCAGCCAAGATGGGACAGGGAGTGAAAAACTGTTTTTT. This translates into CASSQDGTGSEKLFF. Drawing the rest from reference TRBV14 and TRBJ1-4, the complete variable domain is EAGVTQFPSHSVIEKGQTVTLRCDPISGHDNLYWYRRVMGKEIKFLLHFVKESKQDESGMPNNRFLAERTGGTYSTLKVQPAELEDSGVYFCASSQDGTGSEKLFFGSGTQLSVL.

For the CDR3, the DNA is TGTGCCAGCAGTCGACAGCCACAAACGGGGGAAAAACTGTTTTTT. Protein: CASSRQPQTGEKLFF. The V call is TRBV6-6, the J call TRBJ1-4, with D maybe TRBD1 (5 bases). The CDR3 is 15 residues long. The germline CDR1 and CDR2 sequences are MNHNY and SVGAGI (reference sequence). The V and J ends lost 5 bases and 8 bases respectively, with 18 bases between them.

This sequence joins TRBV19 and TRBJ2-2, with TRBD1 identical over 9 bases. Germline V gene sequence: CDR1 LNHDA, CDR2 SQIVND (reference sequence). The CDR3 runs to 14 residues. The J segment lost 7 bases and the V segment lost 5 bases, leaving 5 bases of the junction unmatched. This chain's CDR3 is CASSLTGGSGELFF. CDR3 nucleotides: TGTGCCAGTAGTTTGACAGGGGGGAGCGGGGAGCTGTTTTTT. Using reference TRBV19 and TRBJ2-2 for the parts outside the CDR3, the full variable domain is DGGITQSPKYLFRKEGQNVTLSCEQNLNHDAMYWYRQDPGQGLRLIYYSQIVNDFQKGDIAEGYSVSREKKESFPLTVTSAQKNPTAFYLCASSLTGGSGELFFGEGSRLTVL.

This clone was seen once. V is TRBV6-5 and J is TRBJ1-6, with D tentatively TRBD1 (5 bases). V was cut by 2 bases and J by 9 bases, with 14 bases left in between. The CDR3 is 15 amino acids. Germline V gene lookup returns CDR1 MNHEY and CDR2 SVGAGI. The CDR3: CASSYGTFKGSPLHF. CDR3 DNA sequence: TGTGCCAGCAGTTACGGGACTTTCAAGGGTTCACCCCTCCACTTT.